The rows below give T cell receptor beta chains drawn from one sample of a study of blood T cell repertoires in COVID-19. The repertoire was sequenced with immunoSEQ multiplex PCR; TCRdb's copy has only in-frame clones and lacks some. This table has 150,000 to 200,000 clones, almost 85% appearing once. The specimen was PBMCs or T cells enriched from blood (not recorded which). The receptors shown here come from a man aged 50 to 60 who had recovered from COVID-19. Each CDR3 is given with its conserved first and last residue. D genes are given only for firm matches. Size is stated for part of the rows, as once, few or many counts, or as a class when the clone is expanded.

v_call	j_call	d_call	cdr3_length	clone_size	cdr3_nt	cdr3_aa
TRBV28	TRBJ2-1	TRBD2	18	NA	TGTGCCAGCAGTTTGCGACGAGGTGGCGGGGGGCGTTACAATGAGCAGTTCTTC	CASSLRRGGGGRYNEQFF
TRBV5-5	TRBJ1-2	NA	13	NA	TGTGCCAGCAGCTTAGGGGACACCTATGGCTACACCTTC	CASSLGDTYGYTF
TRBV11-2	TRBJ1-1	NA	14	NA	TGTGCCAGCAGGTTCTTCAGGTCGAACACTGAAGCTTTCTTT	CASRFFRSNTEAFF
TRBV28	TRBJ1-2	TRBD1	16	once	TGTGCCAGCAGTTTATCCCGGGACAGGGGGCGGGGCGGCTACACCTTC	CASSLSRDRGRGGYTF
TRBV11-2	TRBJ2-7	NA	14	NA	TGTGCCAGCACCCGTGGAGGCGCCGGGGACGAGCAGTACTTC	CASTRGGAGDEQYF
TRBV19	TRBJ1-5	NA	13	NA	TGTGCCAGTAACGAAGCCGTCGGAGTACCCCAGCATTTT	CASNEAVGVPQHF
TRBV27	TRBJ1-2	TRBD1	16	NA	TGTGCCAGCAGTCCCTTCAGGGGGGTGGTTTACTATGGCTACACCTTC	CASSPFRGVVYYGYTF
TRBV27	TRBJ2-7	TRBD2	15	NA	TGTGCCAGCATCCGACGGGGGGGCCTGGGGCGCGAGCAGTACTTC	CASIRRGGLGREQYF
TRBV7-8	TRBJ1-6	NA	19	NA	TGTGCCAGCAGCTTAGATCCCAGTGCAGAAAGCTCCTATAATTCACCCCTCCACTTT	CASSLDPSAESSYNSPLHF
TRBV5-1	TRBJ2-7	TRBD1	13	few	TGCGCCAGCAGATGGGACAGGACCTACGAGCAGTACTTC	CASRWDRTYEQYF
TRBV6-5	TRBJ2-7	TRBD1	14	NA	TGTGCCAGCAGTCGACAGGGGGCCTCCTACGAGCAGTACTTC	CASSRQGASYEQYF
TRBV9	TRBJ1-1	NA	13	NA	TGTGCCAGCAGCGCATCCGGGACATCTGAAGCTTTCTTT	CASSASGTSEAFF
TRBV5-4	TRBJ2-3	NA	13	NA	TGTGCCAGCAGCTTCGGGGGCACAGATACGCAGTATTTT	CASSFGGTDTQYF
TRBV19	TRBJ2-7	NA	12	NA	TGTGCCAGTAGTATTGAGGGTCGCGAGCAGTACTTC	CASSIEGREQYF
TRBV29-1	TRBJ2-7	TRBD1	14	NA	TGCAGCGTAGCTATTCGACAGGGGGCCTACGAGCAGTACTTC	CSVAIRQGAYEQYF
TRBV11-3	TRBJ2-7	NA	13	NA	TGTGCCAGCAGCCGGGACACTTCCTACGAGCAGTACTTC	CASSRDTSYEQYF
TRBV29-1	TRBJ1-1	NA	13	NA	TGCAGCGTCGAACAGGGTAGGAAAGGTGAAGCTTTCTTT	CSVEQGRKGEAFF
TRBV7-8	TRBJ2-7	NA	12	few	TGTGCCAGCAGCCACCCACCGGACGAGCAGTACTTC	CASSHPPDEQYF
TRBV18	TRBJ1-5	NA	14	NA	TGTGCCAGCTCCCAAGACGGGGGACGTCAGCCCCAGCATTTT	CASSQDGGRQPQHF
TRBV19	TRBJ1-2	TRBD1	14	NA	TGTGCCAGTAGTTTCGGGACAGCTAACTATGGCTACACCTTC	CASSFGTANYGYTF
TRBV11-2	TRBJ1-6	TRBD1	15	NA	TGTGCCAGCAGTAGGGACAGCTCCTATAATTCACCCCTCCACTTT	CASSRDSSYNSPLHF
TRBV28	TRBJ2-2	NA	11	NA	TGTGCCAACCGGCTAGCCGGGGAGCTGTTTTTT	CANRLAGELFF
TRBV27	TRBJ2-7	NA	15	few	TGTGCCAGCAGTTTGTCTGTCAGGGATAACCGGGAGCAGTACTTC	CASSLSVRDNREQYF
TRBV5-1	TRBJ2-7	TRBD1	15	NA	TGCGCCAGCAGCTCCGGGACAGAGCTCTCCTACGAGCAGTACTTC	CASSSGTELSYEQYF
TRBV12-5	TRBJ2-5	TRBD2	17	once	TGTGCTAGTGGTTTGGAGGGCGGGAGGGCCCTGGGGGAGACCCAGTACTTC	CASGLEGGRALGETQYF
TRBV29-1	TRBJ1-2	TRBD1	13	NA	TGCAGCCCGGGGGACAGTAAACTTTATGGCTACACCTTC	CSPGDSKLYGYTF
TRBV5-5	TRBJ2-7	TRBD1	15	few	TGTGCCAGCAGCTTTGGGACAGGATACTCCTACGAGCAGTACTTC	CASSFGTGYSYEQYF
TRBV12-3/TRBV12-4	TRBJ1-4	NA	12	NA	TGTGCCAGCAGCCCGGCCGGGGAAAAACTGTTTTTT	CASSPAGEKLFF
TRBV5-1	TRBJ2-7	TRBD1	15	NA	TGCGCCAGCAGCCCAGAGACAGGGGCGACCTACGAGCAGTACTTC	CASSPETGATYEQYF
TRBV7-9	TRBJ1-1	NA	18	few	TGTGCCAGCAGCCGAGGGGCGGGGATTCCGCGTCGTAGCACTGAAGCTTTCTTT	CASSRGAGIPRRSTEAFF
TRBV10-3	TRBJ2-3	TRBD2	18	NA	TGTGCCATCAGAAACAGGACTAGCGGGGGGTCTAGCACAGATACGCAGTATTTT	CAIRNRTSGGSSTDTQYF
TRBV24-1	TRBJ2-1	TRBD2	16	NA	TGTGCCACCAGTGATTCAGGCCTAGCGGGAGGGGTTGAGCAGTTCTTC	CATSDSGLAGGVEQFF
TRBV6-5	TRBJ2-1	NA	15	NA	TGTGCCAGCAGACCCGCCGTCGGGAACTACAATGAGCAGTTCTTC	CASRPAVGNYNEQFF
TRBV10-1	TRBJ2-2	TRBD2	14	NA	TGCGCCAGCAGTAAAGGGACTAGTCGGGGGGAGCTGTTTTTT	CASSKGTSRGELFF
TRBV5-5	TRBJ1-1	NA	14	NA	TGTGCCAGCAGCTTCTACCAGGGGCCGGTTGAAGCTTTCTTT	CASSFYQGPVEAFF
TRBV11-1	TRBJ2-5	TRBD2	13	NA	TGTGCCAGCAGCCTCGGGGGGGCGAAGACCCAGTACTTC	CASSLGGAKTQYF
TRBV19	TRBJ1-5	NA	14	NA	TGTGCCAGTAGTGGTAGACAGGCTATCCAGCCCCAGCATTTT	CASSGRQAIQPQHF
TRBV15	TRBJ2-3	NA	14	few	TGTGCCACCAGCAGAGGTACTAGCACAGATACGCAGTATTTT	CATSRGTSTDTQYF
TRBV5-1	TRBJ1-5	NA	14	once	TGCGCCAGCAGCTTAGGACAGAGCAATCAGCCCCAGCATTTT	CASSLGQSNQPQHF
TRBV30	TRBJ1-6	NA	12	NA	TGTGCCTGGAGTGCTAAAAATTCACCCCTCCACTTT	CAWSAKNSPLHF
TRBV29-1	TRBJ1-1	TRBD1	15	NA	TGCAGCGTCGCGGGACAGAACTCGGGAAACACTGAAGCTTTCTTT	CSVAGQNSGNTEAFF
TRBV27	TRBJ2-6	TRBD1	20	NA	TGTGCCAGCAGTTTATGGGGTGGGGTGACAGGGGGGACTGGGGCCAACGTCCTGACTTTC	CASSLWGGVTGGTGANVLTF
TRBV28	TRBJ1-1	NA	13	NA	TGTGCCAGCAGTTTCGTAAGGTCGGGGGAAGCTTTCTTT	CASSFVRSGEAFF
TRBV3-1/TRBV3-2	TRBJ2-5	TRBD2	16	NA	TGTGCCAGCAGCCCGGGACTAGCGGGGTTCCAAGAGACCCAGTACTTC	CASSPGLAGFQETQYF
TRBV28	TRBJ1-4	NA	15	NA	TGTGCCAGCAGTTTATCAGGGGCGGGGGGTGAAAAACTGTTTTTT	CASSLSGAGGEKLFF
TRBV21-1	TRBJ2-3	NA	15	NA	TGTGCCAGCAGCCCAAGGGCCAGGGTTTCAGATACGCAGTATTTT	CASSPRARVSDTQYF
TRBV9	TRBJ2-1	NA	12	NA	TGTGCCAGCAGCGTACTAGGAGGTGAGCAGTTCTTC	CASSVLGGEQFF
TRBV10-3	TRBJ1-5	NA	14	NA	TGTGCCATCAAACCGGCGGGGAGCAATCAGCCCCAGCATTTT	CAIKPAGSNQPQHF
TRBV28	TRBJ1-1	NA	13	NA	TGTGCCAGCAGTTCAGGGGTGAACACTGAAGCTTTCTTT	CASSSGVNTEAFF
TRBV6-1	TRBJ1-5	NA	17	NA	TGTGCCAGCAGTGAAAGGGTTCCGGGGTTGAGCAATCAGCCCCAGCATTTT	CASSERVPGLSNQPQHF
TRBV5-5	TRBJ2-2	NA	16	NA	TGTGCCAGCAGCTTCCGGGTCTCGGAGGGTGCCGGGGAGCTGTTTTTT	CASSFRVSEGAGELFF
TRBV27	TRBJ2-7	TRBD2	18	NA	TGTGCCAGCAGATACAACGCGGTACTAGCGGGGGGGCCCTACGAGCAGTACTTC	CASRYNAVLAGGPYEQYF
TRBV14	TRBJ2-7	TRBD2	18	NA	TGTGCCAGCAGCCGACGCGGGACTAGCGGGACTAAAGTCTACGAGCAGTACTTC	CASSRRGTSGTKVYEQYF
TRBV5-1	TRBJ2-2	TRBD1	17	NA	TGCGCCAGCAGCTTGAGGTTCGGACAGGGGGGCACCGGGGAGCTGTTTTTT	CASSLRFGQGGTGELFF
TRBV24-1	TRBJ2-3	NA	14	NA	TGTGCCACCAGTCGGGACTGGGGCACAGATACGCAGTATTTT	CATSRDWGTDTQYF